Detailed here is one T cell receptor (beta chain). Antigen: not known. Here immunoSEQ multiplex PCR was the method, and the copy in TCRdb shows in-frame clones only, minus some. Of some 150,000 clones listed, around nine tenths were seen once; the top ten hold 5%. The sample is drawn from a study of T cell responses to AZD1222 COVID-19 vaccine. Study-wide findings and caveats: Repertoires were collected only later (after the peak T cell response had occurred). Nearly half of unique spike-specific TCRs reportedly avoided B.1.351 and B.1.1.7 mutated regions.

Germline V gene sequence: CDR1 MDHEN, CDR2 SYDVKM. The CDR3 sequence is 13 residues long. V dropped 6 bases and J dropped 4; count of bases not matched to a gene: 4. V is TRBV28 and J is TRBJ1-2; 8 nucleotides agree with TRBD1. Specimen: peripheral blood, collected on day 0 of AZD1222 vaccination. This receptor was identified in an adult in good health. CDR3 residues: CASRRDRLYGYTF. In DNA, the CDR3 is TGTGCCAGCAGACGGGACAGGCTCTATGGCTACACCTTC.